The T cell receptor (beta chain) described here comes from a study of T cell responses to AZD1222 COVID-19 vaccine. Sequenced by immunoSEQ multiplex PCR; TCRdb stores in-frame clones only, minus some. The repertoire consists of about 210,000 clones, with roughly 94% occurring once and the leading ten covering approximately 1.5%. This CDR3 has 12 amino acids. Trimming left V 2 bases short and J 6 bases short, with 4 bases between. Looked up from germline, CDR1 is MNHEY and CDR2 is SVGAGI. The material sequenced was peripheral blood, taken 28 days after the second dose of the MenACWY control vaccine. This TCR derives from an adult who received the MenACWY meningococcal vaccine as a control. V and J are TRBV6-5 and TRBJ2-2; no reliable D call. The CDR3 DNA reads TGTGCCAGCAGTTACAAGGCCGGGGAGCTGTTTTTT. Its protein is CASSYKAGELFF.